The clone carrying this T cell receptor beta chain qualifies as medium-sized (0.01 to 0.1%). Antigen: not known. Cells sorted as Tregs were CD4+, CD25+ and CD127-/low. Study outcomes and limitations: The larger-cohort validation was restricted to a single TCR beta V-J rearrangement rather than whole repertoires.

Semi-nested PCR with Nested Universal Primer A followed constant-region reverse priming of full-length variable regions. TCRdb re-analysed the 5' RACE reads in MiXCR, keeping a single row per CDR3 protein. The sample carries fewer than 12,000 distinct CDR3 sequences, roughly a sixth recorded once. Trimming removed 5 bases from V and 5 bases from J, with 19 bases in between. The CDR3 contains 16 residues. CDR1 is SGHTA and CDR2 is FQGNSA in the germline V gene. The gene calls are TRBV7-2 and TRBJ2-1; no reliable D call. The TCR sequence derives from a female donor with breast cancer. Sample: Tregs sorted from a lymph node. Here the CDR3 reads CASSLYPTMANNEQFF. CDR3 coding DNA: TGTGCCAGCAGCCTATATCCAACCATGGCCAACAATGAGCAGTTCTTC.